The 27 T cell receptor beta chains below come from one sample, sequenced in a study of cytomegalovirus exposure and HLA in healthy donors. Clones were sequenced by immunoSEQ multiplex PCR, and TCRdb holds only the in-frame ones, with some missing. Of about 170,000 clones in the sample, roughly nine tenths were seen once. The sample taken for sequencing was PBMCs. These receptors were taken from a woman between 25 and 40 years old in good health and CMV-seronegative.

This clone occurred once. The rearrangement joins TRBV7-6 to TRBJ1-5; tentatively, D is TRBD1 (6 bases). Germline lookup yields CDR1 SGHVS and CDR2 FNYEAQ. The CDR3 totals 15 residues. Between the trimmed V and J ends, which lost 6 bases and 4 bases, there was a span of 16 bases. CDR3 sequence reads: CASSRTAQRNQPQHF. In nucleotides, the CDR3 is TGTGCCAGCAGTCGGACAGCCCAGAGGAATCAGCCCCAGCATTTT.

The genes are TRBV27 and TRBJ1-2; 8 nucleotides match TRBD1. With 8 bases clipped from V and 6 bases from J, the junction kept 8 bases outside the gene matches. CDR3 length: 13 amino acids. Germline V gene sequence: CDR1 MNHEY, CDR2 SMNVEV (reference sequence). The CDR3 loop reads CASGGDRGHGYTF. The CDR3 nucleotides read TGTGCCAGCGGGGGTGACAGGGGCCATGGCTACACCTTC.

The chain is built from TRBV7-6 and TRBJ2-5; D not resolved. The germline CDR1 and CDR2 sequences are SGHVS and FNYEAQ. The CDR3 is 13 residues long. The V and J ends lost 5 bases and 5 bases respectively, with 12 bases between them. The CDR3 region has the DNA TGTGCCAGCAGCAACTACGGCCGGGAGACCCAGTACTTC. Amino acid sequence: CASSNYGRETQYF.

The chain is built from TRBV4-2 and TRBJ2-7, with TRBD2 matching over 9 bases. There are 20 residues in the CDR3. The V and J ends lost 0 bases and 0 bases, in that order; junction bases with no gene match: 15. From germline, CDR1 is LGHNA and CDR2 YNFKEQ. In nucleotides, the CDR3 is TGTGCCAGCAGCCAAGATCAGGCGCGGGGGGGCGTGGGGAACTCCTACGAGCAGTACTTC. It encodes CASSQDQARGGVGNSYEQYF.

This chain connects TRBV27 to TRBJ2-7; the D gene is possibly TRBD1 (5 bases). There are 13 residues in the CDR3. V lost 3 bases and J 5 bases, leaving 11 bases between the germline ends. Germline CDR1 and CDR2: MNHEY and SMNVEV (reference sequence). CDR3 sequence: CASSFPGSDEQYF. CDR3 DNA sequence: TGTGCCAGCAGTTTCCCAGGGTCGGACGAGCAGTACTTC.

V is TRBV5-5 and J is TRBJ1-5; D is unresolved. The CDR3 is 14 residues long. Trimming cost V 4 bases and J 3 bases, with 11 bases left between them. CDR1 and CDR2 from the germline V gene are SGHKS and YYEKEE (reference sequence). The CDR3 protein is CASSRDLYNQPQHF. In nucleotides, the CDR3 is TGTGCCAGCAGCCGAGACCTCTACAATCAGCCCCAGCATTTT.

This sequence joins TRBV28 and TRBJ1-4; no clear D gene. The CDR3 extends over 13 amino acids. Germline CDR1 is MDHEN and CDR2 is SYDVKM. The germline V and J ends were trimmed by 7 bases and 2 bases, with 8 bases remaining between them. Written as DNA, the CDR3 is TGTGCCAGCACGGGTGGGACTAATGAAAAACTGTTTTTT. Protein sequence: CASTGGTNEKLFF.

The chain recombines TRBV9 with TRBJ2-6; perhaps TRBD2 as D (6 bases). Germline V gives CDR1 SGDLS, CDR2 YYNGEE. Trimming pared 4 bases from V and 1 base from J, leaving 27 bases between. The CDR3 covers 21 residues. CDR3 nucleotides: TGTGCCAGCAGCCCTCCGGACAAAGGACTACGAATTTTATCTGGGGCCAACGTCCTGACTTTC. Its translation is CASSPPDKGLRILSGANVLTF.

The chain recombines TRBV30 with TRBJ2-3; D is undetermined. The CDR3 is 14 amino acids. V was shortened by 1 base and J by 6 bases, with 14 bases between the two germline ends. Germline CDR1 is GTSNPN and CDR2 is SVGIG (reference sequence). The CDR3: CAWSEGLPADTQYF. CDR3 in DNA: TGTGCCTGGAGTGAGGGCCTCCCGGCGGATACGCAGTATTTT.

The chain joins TRBV5-1 to TRBJ2-7; 9 bases agree with TRBD2. Trimming took 0 bases from V and 5 from J; bases not matched to a gene: 9. The CDR3 contains 16 residues. Germline V gene sequence: CDR1 SGHRS, CDR2 YFSETQ. The CDR3 loop reads CASSLASGNRVNEQYF. CDR3 in DNA: TGCGCCAGCAGCTTGGCTAGCGGGAATCGGGTTAACGAGCAGTACTTC. The entire variable domain, with the rest obtained from reference TRBV5-1 and TRBJ2-7, is as follows: KAGVTQTPRYLIKTRGQQVTLSCSPISGHRSVSWYQQTPGQGLQFLFEYFSETQRNKGNFPGRFSGRQFSNSRSEMNVSTLELGDSALYLCASSLASGNRVNEQYFGPGTRLTVT.

There are a few counts of this clone. The CDR3 coding sequence is TGTGCCAGCAGAACTAGTTTCGGGGAGCTGTTTTTT. Amino acids: CASRTSFGELFF. This chain uses TRBV27 with TRBJ2-2; a weak D match, TRBD2 (5 bases). V lost 6 bases and J lost 7, with 9 bases in between. The CDR3 consists of 12 residues. CDR1 is MNHEY, CDR2 SMNVEV, per germline (reference sequence).

Only a few counts were recorded for this clone. The chain links TRBV7-2 to TRBJ2-7; 8 bases agree with TRBD2. The J segment lost 2 bases and the V segment lost 1 base, leaving 4 bases of the junction unmatched. The CDR3 loop spans 15 amino acids. The germline gives CDR1 SGHTA, CDR2 FQGNSA. The CDR3 region is CASSLESGSAYEQYF. The CDR3 nucleotides read TGTGCCAGCAGCTTAGAAAGCGGGAGCGCCTACGAGCAGTACTTC.

This clone was detected only a few times. V usage is TRBV27 and J usage is TRBJ1-1; a possible D gene is TRBD1 (6 bases). This CDR3 region has 14 residues. Trimming removed 8 bases from V and 3 bases from J, with 16 bases in between. The germline V gene encodes CDR1 MNHEY and CDR2 SMNVEV (reference sequence). The CDR3 sequence is CASRSGGKDTEAFF. CDR3 in DNA: TGTGCCAGCCGGAGTGGGGGCAAGGACACTGAAGCTTTCTTT.

Regarding this clone: At one end, the junction sequence differs from germline, possibly due to a read error. The DNA for the CDR3 is TGTGCCAGCAGTTTATCCCCCCCAGGGCTGACACCCCTTCACTTT. It yields the protein CASSLSPPGLTPLHF. The chain couples TRBV27 to TRBJ1-6; D possibly corresponds to TRBD1 (5 bases). This CDR3 is 15 amino acids long. In germline, CDR1 is MNHEY, CDR2 SMNVEV (reference sequence).

This clone is medium-sized (0.01 to 0.1%) by share. J is TRBJ2-2 and V is TRBV4-2, with a possible D match to TRBD2 (6 bases). V lost 0 bases, J lost 4 bases, and 15 bases lay in between. The CDR3 extends over 17 amino acids. Germline-derived CDR1 and CDR2 are LGHNA and YNFKEQ. CDR3 in amino acids: CASSQDHAGTVTGELFF. The CDR3 DNA reads TGTGCCAGCAGCCAAGATCACGCCGGGACTGTCACCGGGGAGCTGTTTTTT.

The V gene is TRBV29-1, the J gene TRBJ2-5; D may be TRBD1 or TRBD2 (5 bases each). The CDR3 totals 12 residues. Germline assignment: CDR1 SQVTM and CDR2 ANQGSEA. Trimming removed 4 bases at V and 5 bases at J, with 11 bases between. CDR3 residues: CSVAGPWETQYF. CDR3 DNA sequence: TGCAGCGTTGCGGGGCCCTGGGAGACCCAGTACTTC.

V and J are TRBV9 and TRBJ1-5, with D unclear. V dropped 0 bases and J dropped 0 bases, with 10 bases sitting between them. CDR1 is SGDLS, CDR2 YYNGEE, per germline. The CDR3 has 16 residues. The CDR3 spells CASSVEVPYSNQPQHF. CDR3 DNA: TGTGCCAGCAGCGTAGAGGTCCCGTATAGCAATCAGCCCCAGCATTTT.

The chain combines TRBV28 with TRBJ2-7; 11 nucleotides line up with TRBD2. This CDR3 is 19 amino acids long. The V gene's germline CDR1 is MDHEN and CDR2 SYDVKM. The V segment lost 6 bases and the J segment 3 bases; nucleotides outside the gene matches: 19. CDR3 nucleotides: TGTGCCAGCAGACTAGGGCTAGCGGGAGGAGGTGGGGTATACTACGAGCAGTACTTC. Its translation: CASRLGLAGGGGVYYEQYF.

This clone was observed a handful of times. V and J are TRBV4-2 and TRBJ1-5; possibly TRBD1 for D (6 bases). Germline V gene data show CDR1 as LGHNA and CDR2 as YNFKEQ. Trimming cost V 4 bases and J 7 bases, with 17 bases left between them. The CDR3 loop spans 15 amino acids. The CDR3 spells CASSPHITGAQPQHF. DNA of the CDR3: TGTGCCAGCAGCCCACATATCACGGGGGCCCAGCCCCAGCATTTT.

Details on this clone: The same CDR3 also results from other DNA sequences found in this sample. The chain combines TRBV27 with TRBJ1-3; no clear D. Germline CDR1 reads MNHEY; CDR2 reads SMNVEV (reference sequence). The length of the CDR3 is 13 residues. Deletions cut 5 bases from V and 0 bases from J, with 5 bases between. The CDR3 region is CASSISSGNTIYF. For the CDR3, the DNA is TGTGCCAGCAGTATCAGCTCTGGAAACACCATATATTTT.

The chain links TRBV28 to TRBJ2-1; no clear D gene. The CDR3 spans 15 residues. Germline loops: CDR1 MDHEN, CDR2 SYDVKM. V dropped 8 bases and J dropped 3 bases, with 17 bases sitting between them. The CDR3 is CASSAPGRFYNEQFF. CDR3 nucleotides: TGTGCCAGCTCGGCCCCCGGACGGTTCTACAATGAGCAGTTCTTC.

The rearrangement joins TRBV7-8 to TRBJ1-6, with D possibly TRBD1 on 6 matching bases. CDR1 and CDR2 from the germline V gene are SGHVS and FQNEAQ. V was shortened by 2 bases and J by 4 bases, with 9 bases between the two germline ends. The CDR3 has 15 residues. Here the CDR3 DNA reads TGTGCCAGCAGCTTACAAACAGGGTATAATTCACCCCTCCACTTT. This sequence encodes CASSLQTGYNSPLHF.

The chain couples TRBV6-5 to TRBJ1-2, with D unresolved. The V and J ends lost 5 bases and 6 bases respectively, with 10 bases between them. The CDR3 is made up of 12 amino acids. In germline, CDR1 is MNHEY, CDR2 SVGAGI. The CDR3 DNA reads TGTGCCAGCAGTCGGCCGCGGGATGGCTACACCTTC. Its translation: CASSRPRDGYTF.

This clone was seen once. This chain links TRBV5-1 with TRBJ2-2; the D gene is possibly TRBD2 (5 bases). In germline, CDR1 is SGHRS, CDR2 YFSETQ. Trimming removed 2 bases from V and 5 bases from J, with 7 bases in between. The CDR3 extends over 13 amino acids. The CDR3 reads CASSFEGTGELFF. The DNA for the CDR3 is TGCGCCAGCAGCTTCGAGGGAACCGGGGAGCTGTTTTTT.

This chain connects TRBV18 to TRBJ1-5; D not certain. CDR3 length: 14 amino acids. V was pared by 5 bases and J by 0 bases, with 8 bases between. Germline-derived CDR1 and CDR2 are KGHSH and LQKENI. The CDR3 bases are TGTGCCAGCTCATCCCTTAATAGCAATCAGCCCCAGCATTTT. Its translation: CASSSLNSNQPQHF.

This clone was counted a single time. The CDR3 loop is CASSFGDSLHF. In DNA, the CDR3 is TGTGCCAGCAGCTTTGGGGACAGCCTCCACTTT. The rearrangement joins TRBV7-2 to TRBJ1-6; 7 bases are shared with TRBD1. The trim removed 3 bases at V and 15 bases at J, leaving 2 bases unmatched. The V gene's germline CDR1 is SGHTA and CDR2 FQGNSA. The CDR3 runs 11 residues.

J is TRBJ1-6 and V is TRBV4-1; D not resolved. Germline V lookup: CDR1 MGHRA, CDR2 YSYEKL. V lost 0 bases and J lost 9, with 9 bases in between. This CDR3 comprises 14 residues. CDR3 sequence: CASSQDRNLSPLHF. The CDR3 DNA reads TGCGCCAGCAGCCAAGATCGGAACCTTTCACCCCTCCACTTT.